Ten or more counts support the clone carrying this TCR beta chain. The ends lost 2 bases at V and 5 bases at J; junction bases unmatched: 4. Germline V CDR1 and CDR2: LNHDA, SQIVND (reference sequence). The CDR3 extends over 14 amino acids. TCRdb passed the 5' RACE reads through MiXCR, listing each CDR3 protein once. The table lists approximately 670,000 distinct CDR3 sequences, 5.5% to 7.5% of them singletons. The data were obtained in a study of identical twins. Sequenced material: naive T cells sorted from blood. The V gene is TRBV19, the J gene TRBJ2-5; 8 bases map to TRBD2. The receptor comes from a man between 18 and 29 years old in good health. Here the CDR3 DNA reads TGTGCCAGTAGTATAAGCGGGAGCTGGGAGACCCAGTACTTC. It is translated as CASSISGSWETQYF.